A single TCR beta chain is shown here with its context. The CDR3 has 15 amino acids. Unmatched junction bases numbered 9, after V lost 4 bases and J lost 5 bases. Germline CDR1 is LGHNA and CDR2 is YSLEER. One entry per CDR3 protein results from TCRdb running MiXCR on the 5' RACE reads. Of roughly 120,000 distinct CDR3 sequences listed, approximately 21% are singletons. The sample comes from a study of T-cell memory formation after mild COVID-19. This chain uses TRBV4-3 with TRBJ2-3; 7 nucleotides match TRBD2. Source material: PBMCs or a T cell subset sorted from them (not recorded which). This receptor was obtained from a man aged 18 to 35 who had mild COVID-19 (a few samples of this study predate the infection). Cell type and time point are not known. CDR3 in DNA: TGCGCCAGCAGCCCCCAGGGAGGGGCCGGAGATACGCAGTATTTT. Protein: CASSPQGGAGDTQYF.